The rows below give T cell receptor beta chains drawn from one sample of a study of blood T cell repertoires in COVID-19. The data were produced by immunoSEQ multiplex PCR, yet TCRdb's version contains in-frame clones alone and is incomplete. The sample consists of over 150,000 clones, approximately 73% of them appearing once. The source material was peripheral blood. The receptors originated from a woman older than 75 with acute or convalescent COVID-19. The CDR3 runs from the conserved cysteine through the conserved F or W. D genes are given only for firm matches. Part of the rows lack a size; the others show once, few, many or a class for expanded clones.

-	-	TRBV3-1/TRBV3-2	TRBJ1-2	TGTGCCAGCAGCCCGGACGGGGGGCGAGGCTACACCTTC	CASSPDGGRGYTF
once	-	TRBV6-2/TRBV6-3	TRBJ1-4	TGTGCCAGCAGTCCCGCCTTAAGGGGAATTGGCGAAAAACTGTTTTTT	CASSPALRGIGEKLFF
once	-	TRBV15	TRBJ1-2	TGTGCCACCAGCAGATCGGACACTTCATATGGCTACACCTTC	CATSRSDTSYGYTF
-	-	TRBV9	TRBJ2-3	TGTGCCAGCAGCGTAGGGACTAGCACAGATACGCAGTATTTT	CASSVGTSTDTQYF
-	-	TRBV30	TRBJ2-3	TGTGCCTGGAGTGTACAGGGTGGCACAGATACGCAGTATTTT	CAWSVQGGTDTQYF
-	-	TRBV27	TRBJ1-6	TGTGCCAGCAGTTTCCTGGGGGGGCTTGATTCACCCCTCCACTTT	CASSFLGGLDSPLHF
-	-	TRBV5-1	TRBJ1-5	TGCGCCAGCAGCTTGGAACCAACAAGTCAGCCCCAGCATTTT	CASSLEPTSQPQHF
-	TRBD2	TRBV2	TRBJ2-3	TGTGCCAGCACGCCCCTCCTAGCGGGATTTCATACGCAGTATTTT	CASTPLLAGFHTQYF
-	TRBD2	TRBV19	TRBJ2-1	TGTGCCAGTAGGGAATTAGCGGGAGCAGTAAACAATGAGCAGTTCTTC	CASRELAGAVNNEQFF
-	-	TRBV12-3/TRBV12-4	TRBJ2-1	TGTGCCAGCAGTTTTTTGGGCCTGAATGAGCAGTTCTTC	CASSFLGLNEQFF